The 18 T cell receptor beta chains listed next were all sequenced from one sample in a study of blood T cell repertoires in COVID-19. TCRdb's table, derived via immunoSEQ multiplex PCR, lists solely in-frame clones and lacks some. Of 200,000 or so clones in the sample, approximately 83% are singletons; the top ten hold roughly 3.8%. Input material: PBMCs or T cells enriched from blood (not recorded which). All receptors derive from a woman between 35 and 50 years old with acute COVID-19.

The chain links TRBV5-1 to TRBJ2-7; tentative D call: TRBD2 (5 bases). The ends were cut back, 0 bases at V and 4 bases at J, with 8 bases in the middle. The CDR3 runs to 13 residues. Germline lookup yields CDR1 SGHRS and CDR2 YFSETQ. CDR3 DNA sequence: TGCGCCAGCAGCTTGGCCACTAGTTACGAGCAGTACTTC. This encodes CASSLATSYEQYF.

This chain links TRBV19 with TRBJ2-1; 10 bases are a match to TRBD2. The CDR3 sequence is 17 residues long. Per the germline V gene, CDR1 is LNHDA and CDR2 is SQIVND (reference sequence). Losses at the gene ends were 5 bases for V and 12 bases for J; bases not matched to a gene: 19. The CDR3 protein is CASSPLAGSGRALGQFF. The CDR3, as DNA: TGTGCCAGTAGTCCCCTAGCCGGGAGCGGGAGGGCCCTCGGGCAGTTCTTC.

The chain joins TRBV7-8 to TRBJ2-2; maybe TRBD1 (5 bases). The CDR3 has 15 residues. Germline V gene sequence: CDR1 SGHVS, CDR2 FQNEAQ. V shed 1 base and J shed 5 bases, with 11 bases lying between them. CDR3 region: CASSLVSTGTGELFF. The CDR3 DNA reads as TGTGCCAGCAGCTTAGTATCCACAGGAACCGGGGAGCTGTTTTTT. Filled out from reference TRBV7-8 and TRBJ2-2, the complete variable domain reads GAGVSQSPRYKVAKRGQDVALRCDPISGHVSLFWYQQALGQGPEFLTYFQNEAQLDKSGLPSDRFFAERPEGSVSTLKIQRTQQEDSAVYLCASSLVSTGTGELFFGEGSRLTVL.

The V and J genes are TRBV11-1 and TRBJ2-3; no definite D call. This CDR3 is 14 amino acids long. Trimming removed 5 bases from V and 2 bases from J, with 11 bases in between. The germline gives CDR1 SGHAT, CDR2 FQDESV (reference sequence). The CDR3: CASSTVSATDTQYF. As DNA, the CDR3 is TGTGCCAGCAGCACGGTCAGCGCCACAGATACGCAGTATTTT.

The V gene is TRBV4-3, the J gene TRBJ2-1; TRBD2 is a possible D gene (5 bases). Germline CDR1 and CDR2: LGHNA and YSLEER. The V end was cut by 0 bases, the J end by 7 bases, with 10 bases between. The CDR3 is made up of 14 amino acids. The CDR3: CASSQDKTINEQFF. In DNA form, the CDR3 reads TGCGCCAGCAGCCAAGACAAGACTATTAATGAGCAGTTCTTC.

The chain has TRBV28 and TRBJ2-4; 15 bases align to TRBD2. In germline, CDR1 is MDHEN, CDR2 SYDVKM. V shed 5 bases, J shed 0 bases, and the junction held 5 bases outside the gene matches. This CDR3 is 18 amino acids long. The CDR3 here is CASSPRGLAGGAKNIQYF. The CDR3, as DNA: TGTGCCAGCAGTCCCCGGGGACTAGCGGGAGGAGCCAAAAACATTCAGTACTTC.

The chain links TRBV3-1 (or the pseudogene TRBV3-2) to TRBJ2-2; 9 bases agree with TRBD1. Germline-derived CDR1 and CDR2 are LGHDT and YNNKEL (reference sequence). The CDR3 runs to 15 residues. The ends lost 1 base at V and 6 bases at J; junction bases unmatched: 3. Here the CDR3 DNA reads TGTGCCAGCAGCCAAGTGCACAGGGGGCCCGGGGAGCTGTTTTTT. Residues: CASSQVHRGPGELFF.

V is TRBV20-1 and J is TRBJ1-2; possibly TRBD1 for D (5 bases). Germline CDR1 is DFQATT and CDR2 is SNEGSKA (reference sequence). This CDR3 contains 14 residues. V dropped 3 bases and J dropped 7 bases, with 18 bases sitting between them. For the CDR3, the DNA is TGCAGTGCTAGTGTACGGGGGGTTGGTCTTGGCTACACCTTC. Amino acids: CSASVRGVGLGYTF.

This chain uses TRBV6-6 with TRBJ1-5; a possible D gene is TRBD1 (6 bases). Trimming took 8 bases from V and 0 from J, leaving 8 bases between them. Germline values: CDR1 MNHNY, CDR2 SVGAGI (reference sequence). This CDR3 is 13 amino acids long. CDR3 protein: CASRTDSNQPQHF. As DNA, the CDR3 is TGTGCCAGCCGGACAGATAGCAATCAGCCCCAGCATTTT.

The CDR3 region is CASSLVRSLLAEQYF. CDR3 sequence (DNA): TGTGCCAGCAGCTTAGTTAGGTCCCTCCTAGCTGAGCAGTACTTC. The V gene is TRBV11-2, the J gene TRBJ2-7, with D possibly being TRBD2 (5 bases). Between the trimmed V and J ends, which lost 1 base and 7 bases, there was a span of 17 bases. Germline V gives CDR1 SGHAT, CDR2 FQNNGV. This CDR3 has 15 residues. The full variable domain, completed using reference TRBV11-2 and TRBJ2-7, is EAGVAQSPRYKIIEKRQSVAFWCNPISGHATLYWYQQILGQGPKLLIQFQNNGVVDDSQLPKDRFSAERLKGVDSTLKIQPAKLEDSAVYLCASSLVRSLLAEQYFGPGTRLTVT.

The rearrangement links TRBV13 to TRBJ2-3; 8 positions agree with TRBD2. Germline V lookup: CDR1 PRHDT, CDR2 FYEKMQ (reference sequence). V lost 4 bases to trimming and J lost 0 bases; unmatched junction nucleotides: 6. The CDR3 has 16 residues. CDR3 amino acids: CASSYSGAPSTDTQYF. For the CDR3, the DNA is TGTGCCAGCAGCTATAGCGGGGCCCCTAGCACAGATACGCAGTATTTT.

CDR3 sequence: CASSEGQGSYEQYF. The CDR3 DNA sequence: TGTGCCAGCAGTGAAGGACAGGGAAGCTACGAGCAGTACTTC. The chain links TRBV6-1 to TRBJ2-7; 7 bases fit TRBD1. The trim removed 1 base at V and 3 bases at J, leaving 3 bases unmatched. The CDR3 has 14 amino acids. CDR1 is MNHNS and CDR2 is SASEGT in the germline V gene.

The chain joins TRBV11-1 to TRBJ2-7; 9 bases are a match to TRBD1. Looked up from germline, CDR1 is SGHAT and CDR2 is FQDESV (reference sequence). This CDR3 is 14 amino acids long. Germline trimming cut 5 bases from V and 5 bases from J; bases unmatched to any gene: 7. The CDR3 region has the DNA TGTGCCAGCAGCCCCTGGACAGGGGATCACGAGCAGTACTTC. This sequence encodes CASSPWTGDHEQYF.

The CDR3: CASRDSNSPLHF. The CDR3 nucleotides read TGTGCCAGTAGGGACAGTAATTCACCCCTCCACTTT. The chain joins TRBV28 to TRBJ1-6, with TRBD1 identical over 7 bases. There are 12 residues in the CDR3. Germline V gene sequence: CDR1 MDHEN, CDR2 SYDVKM. Trimming took 9 bases from V and 6 from J; bases not matched to a gene: 2.

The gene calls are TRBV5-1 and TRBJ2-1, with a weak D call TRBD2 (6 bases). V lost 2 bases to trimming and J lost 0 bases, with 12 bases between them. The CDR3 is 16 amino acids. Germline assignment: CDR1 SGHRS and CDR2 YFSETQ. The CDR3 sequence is CASSLEPTSSYNEQFF. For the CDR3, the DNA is TGCGCCAGCAGCTTAGAGCCGACTAGCTCCTACAATGAGCAGTTCTTC.

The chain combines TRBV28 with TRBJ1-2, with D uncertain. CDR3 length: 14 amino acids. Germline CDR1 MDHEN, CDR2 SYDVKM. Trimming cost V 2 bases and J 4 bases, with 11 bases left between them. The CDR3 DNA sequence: TGTGCCAGCAGTTTAGTGATGAGGGTCTATGGCTACACCTTC. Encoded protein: CASSLVMRVYGYTF.

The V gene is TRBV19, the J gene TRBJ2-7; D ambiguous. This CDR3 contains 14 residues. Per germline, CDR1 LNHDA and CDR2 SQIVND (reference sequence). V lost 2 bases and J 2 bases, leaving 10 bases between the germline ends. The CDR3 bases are TGTGCCAGTAGTATAAGTAGTGAAGCCTACGAGCAGTACTTC. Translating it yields CASSISSEAYEQYF.

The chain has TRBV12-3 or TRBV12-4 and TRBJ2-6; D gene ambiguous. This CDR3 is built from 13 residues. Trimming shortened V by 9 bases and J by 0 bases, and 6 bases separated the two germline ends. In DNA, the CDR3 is TGTGCCAGTGAGTACTCTGGGGCCAACGTCCTGACTTTC. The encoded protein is CASEYSGANVLTF.